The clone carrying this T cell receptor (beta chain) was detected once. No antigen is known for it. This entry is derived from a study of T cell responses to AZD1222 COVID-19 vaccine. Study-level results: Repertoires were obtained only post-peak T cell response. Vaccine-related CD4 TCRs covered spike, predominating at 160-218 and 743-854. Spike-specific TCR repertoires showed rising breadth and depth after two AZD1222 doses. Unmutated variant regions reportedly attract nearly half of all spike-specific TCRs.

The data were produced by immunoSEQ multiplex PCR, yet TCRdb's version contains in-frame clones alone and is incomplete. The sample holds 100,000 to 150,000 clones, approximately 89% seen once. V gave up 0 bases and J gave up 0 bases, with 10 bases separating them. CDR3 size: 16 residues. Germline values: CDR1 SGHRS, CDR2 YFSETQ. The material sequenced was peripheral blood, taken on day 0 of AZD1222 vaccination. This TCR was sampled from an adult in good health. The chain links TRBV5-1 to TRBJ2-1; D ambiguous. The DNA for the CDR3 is TGCGCCAGCAGCTTGGACGGGTTTAGCTCCTACAATGAGCAGTTCTTC. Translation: CASSLDGFSSYNEQFF.